This T cell receptor (beta chain) stems from a study of blood T cell repertoires in COVID-19. The wider study: Sites across the United States, Italy and Spain contributed samples from acute and convalescent COVID-19. From T cells, B-cell-depleted T cells, or PBMCs came the material, which was cDNA or gDNA.

This CDR3 spans 14 amino acids. The V gene end was trimmed by 1 base and the J gene end by 7 bases; junction bases not matched to a gene: 6. The germline V gene has CDR1 LGHNA and CDR2 YNFKEQ. As originally analysed: Reference gene primer amplification in the assay estimated nucleated cell counts. TCRdb keeps only in-frame clones here, not all; method: immunoSEQ multiplex PCR. The DNA gave D and trimming, while V, J and clone size come from that table. Found here are about 170,000 clones, just under 85% of them singletons; the top ten hold roughly 20%. Sequencing used peripheral blood. The chain links TRBV4-2 to TRBJ1-2, with 7 bases that match TRBD1. The TCR was taken from a woman over 75 with acute or convalescent COVID-19. CDR3 bases: TGTGCCAGCAGCCAAGGGAGGGGGCTAACTGGCTACACCTTC. Protein sequence: CASSQGRGLTGYTF.